The 27 T cell receptor beta chains in this list originate from one sample, sequenced in a study of response to subunit inactivated influenza vaccine. Using its own MiXCR run on the RT-PCR reads, TCRdb lists one record per CDR3 protein. The sample includes a few hundred thousand distinct CDR3 sequences, 13% to 15% of them seen just once. The sample was PBMCs from blood, taken approximately 12 days after vaccination. These receptors originate from a man between 45 and 60 years old who received an inactivated influenza vaccine.

This chain uses TRBV2 with TRBJ1-3, with no clear D. Germline values: CDR1 SNHLY, CDR2 FYNNEI. The CDR3 extends over 16 amino acids. V lost 1 base and J 3 bases, leaving 13 bases between the germline ends. CDR3 in amino acids: CASSEDGVGFGNTIYF. In nucleotides, the CDR3 is TGTGCCAGCAGTGAAGATGGAGTCGGCTTTGGAAACACCATATATTTT.

The genes are TRBV5-1 and TRBJ2-7; no definite D call. CDR3 length: 20 residues. The germline gives CDR1 SGHRS, CDR2 YFSETQ. Deletions cut 4 bases from V and 2 bases from J, with 31 bases between. CDR3 sequence (DNA): TGCGCCAGCAGCCCGGCCCGTGTAGAGACCCCCTCCCTTCTGGCCTACGAGCAGTACTTC. It is translated as CASSPARVETPSLLAYEQYF.

The rearrangement links TRBV28 to TRBJ2-7, with D tentatively TRBD1 (5 bases). V was pared by 0 bases and J by 2 bases, with 8 bases between. The germline gives CDR1 MDHEN, CDR2 SYDVKM. This CDR3 has 14 residues. The CDR3 reads CASSLWSRAYEQYF. Written as DNA, the CDR3 is TGTGCCAGCAGTTTATGGTCCAGGGCCTACGAGCAGTACTTC.

V is TRBV7-9 and J is TRBJ2-7, with 7 bases aligning to TRBD1. The junction had 11 bases not matched to a gene; V was cut back by 5 bases and J by 7 bases. Looked up from germline, CDR1 is SEHNR and CDR2 is FQNEAQ (reference sequence). The CDR3 spans 14 residues. The DNA for the CDR3 is TGTGCCAGCAGCCCAAGGGACAGAATCTATGAGCAGTACTTC. This encodes CASSPRDRIYEQYF.

The CDR3 sequence: CASSESGGYTF. As DNA, the CDR3 is TGTGCCAGCAGTGAGAGCGGCGGCTACACCTTC. This rearrangement joins TRBV12-3 or TRBV12-4 to TRBJ1-2; D is unresolved. The CDR3 has 11 residues. Trimming shortened V by 5 bases and J by 8 bases, and 9 bases separated the two germline ends.

The gene calls are TRBV24-1 and TRBJ2-5; TRBD2 matches 11 bases. The CDR3 contains 16 residues. With 2 bases clipped from V and 5 bases from J, the junction kept 6 bases outside the gene matches. Germline loops: CDR1 KGHDR, CDR2 SFDVKD. CDR3 region: CATSDSGLAGMETQYF. The CDR3 DNA is TGTGCCACCAGTGATTCCGGACTAGCGGGTATGGAGACCCAGTACTTC.

This clonotype occurred a few times. The chain employs TRBV7-9 and TRBJ2-7; 8 bases match TRBD1. Per germline, CDR1 SEHNR and CDR2 FQNEAQ (reference sequence). V shed 5 bases and J 3 bases; nucleotides not matched to a gene: 6. The CDR3 sequence is 14 residues long. The CDR3, as DNA: TGTGCCAGCAGCGATCCGGGACAGGACTACGAGCAGTACTTC. Protein product: CASSDPGQDYEQYF.

This clonotype was seen only a few times. This rearrangement joins TRBV5-1 to TRBJ2-3; weak D call: TRBD2 (5 bases). Trimming stripped 4 bases from V and 5 bases from J, with 11 bases between. The CDR3 contains 13 residues. Germline values: CDR1 SGHRS, CDR2 YFSETQ. CDR3 nucleotides: TGCGCCAGCAGCCTAGCTAGTATAGATACGCAGTATTTT. Translating it yields CASSLASIDTQYF.

This chain connects TRBV5-8 to TRBJ2-7; D is undetermined. This CDR3 has 14 amino acids. Trimming shortened V by 2 bases and J by 3 bases, and 12 bases separated the two germline ends. Germline V gene data show CDR1 as SGHTS and CDR2 as YDEGEE. In DNA form, the CDR3 reads TGTGCCAGCAGCTTTAAGGGCGACCTCTACGAGCAGTACTTC. Protein product: CASSFKGDLYEQYF.

This clonotype was counted a few times. V gene TRBV20-1 combines with J gene TRBJ1-5; tentative D call: TRBD1 (5 bases). This CDR3 comprises 12 residues. Germline lookup yields CDR1 DFQATT and CDR2 SNEGSKA (reference sequence). Trimming left V 6 bases short and J 5 bases short, with 11 bases between. The DNA of the CDR3 is TGCAGTGCAAGGATAGGGGATCAGCCCCAGCATTTT. Its translation: CSARIGDQPQHF.

This clonotype was observed many times. V gene TRBV2 combines with J gene TRBJ1-6; a weak D match, TRBD1 (6 bases). The CDR3 is 16 residues long. V dropped 6 bases and J dropped 0 bases, with 12 bases sitting between them. Germline CDR1 reads SNHLY; CDR2 reads FYNNEI. The CDR3 nucleotides are TGTGCCAGCAGCGCTCAGGGGATCTCCTATAATTCACCCCTCCACTTT. As protein: CASSAQGISYNSPLHF.

This chain connects TRBV20-1 to TRBJ2-7; D gene ambiguous. Per germline, CDR1 DFQATT and CDR2 SNEGSKA (reference sequence). The CDR3 loop spans 13 amino acids. V lost 7 bases and J lost 5, with 18 bases in between. As DNA, the CDR3 is TGCAGTGTCCCTAACTTCAGGACCAACGAGCAGTACTTC. It is translated as CSVPNFRTNEQYF.

This clonotype appeared once. The chain couples TRBV18 to TRBJ1-2; TRBD1 is a possible D gene (6 bases). V lost 1 base and J lost 7, with 10 bases in between. The germline V gene encodes CDR1 KGHSH and CDR2 LQKENI. This CDR3 has 13 residues. The CDR3 DNA follows: TGTGCCAGCTCACCACAGGGGGGGCCTGGCTACACCTTC. Its translation: CASSPQGGPGYTF.

This clonotype was seen a handful of times. DNA for the CDR3: TGTGCCAGCAGCTTATATCCCGCGGGGGGAAACACAGATACGCAGTATTTT. This gives the protein CASSLYPAGGNTDTQYF. The chain has TRBV7-6 and TRBJ2-3, with 8 bases aligning to TRBD2. The CDR3 runs to 17 residues. Germline CDR1 reads SGHVS; CDR2 reads FNYEAQ. V was clipped by 2 bases and J by 2 bases; unmatched bases: 9.

This clonotype was recorded a few times. The chain joins TRBV5-5 to TRBJ2-5; D remains unclear. Deletions cut 4 bases from V and 3 bases from J, with 13 bases between. The germline gives CDR1 SGHKS, CDR2 YYEKEE (reference sequence). The CDR3 is 14 amino acids. The CDR3 reads CASSPGSPKETQYF. The CDR3 DNA is TGTGCCAGCAGCCCTGGGTCTCCAAAAGAGACCCAGTACTTC.

The V and J genes are TRBV9 and TRBJ2-3; D possibly corresponds to TRBD2 (7 bases). The CDR3 spans 15 residues. Germline CDR1 is SGDLS and CDR2 is YYNGEE. Trimming shortened V by 7 bases and J by 2 bases, and 17 bases separated the two germline ends. The CDR3 DNA follows: TGTGCCAGCTGCAAAGGCGGGGGCCCCACAGATACGCAGTATTTT. It codes for CASCKGGGPTDTQYF. The complete variable domain, with remaining parts taken from reference TRBV9 and TRBJ2-3, reads DSGVTQTPKHLITATGQRVTLRCSPRSGDLSVYWYQQSLDQGLQFLIQYYNGEERAKGNILERFSAQQFPDLHSELNLSSLELGDSALYFCASCKGGGPTDTQYFGPGTRLTVL.

This clonotype was seen a few times. V and J are TRBV3-1 and TRBJ2-7, with no clear D. Germline V gene sequence: CDR1 LGHDT, CDR2 YNNKEL (reference sequence). Trimming cost V 2 bases and J 4 bases, with 12 bases left between them. This CDR3 comprises 14 residues. The CDR3 region has the DNA TGTGCCAGCAGCCAACAAGCAATCCGGTACGAGCAGTACTTC. It specifies CASSQQAIRYEQYF.

Concerning this clonotype: The DNA is left out, because the CDR3 cannot be placed on it with certainty; the CDR3 is given as TCRdb lists it. The chain employs TRBV11-2 and TRBJ2-1; the D segment call TRBD2 is taken from the table without a DNA check. Germline V lookup: CDR1 SGHAT, CDR2 FQNNGV. The CDR3 spans 17 amino acids, including both terminal residues. The CDR3: CASSFGPGSGSYNEQFF.

V gene TRBV2 combines with J gene TRBJ2-2; D is ambiguous. The CDR3 loop spans 14 amino acids. In germline, CDR1 is SNHLY, CDR2 FYNNEI. Trimming took off 4 bases at V and 7 bases at J, with 13 bases between the two ends. This CDR3 reads CASSARPDVGELFF. In nucleotides, the CDR3 is TGTGCCAGCAGTGCCAGACCCGACGTCGGGGAGCTGTTTTTT.

This chain uses TRBV5-5 with TRBJ2-1; TRBD2 aligns across 9 bases. Germline V lookup: CDR1 SGHKS, CDR2 YYEKEE (reference sequence). The V segment lost 3 bases and the J segment 10 bases; nucleotides outside the gene matches: 11. The CDR3 length is 15 residues. CDR3 DNA sequence: TGTGCCAGCAGCTATAGACTAGCGGACAACCCAGAGCAGTTCTTC. Translation gives CASSYRLADNPEQFF.

J is TRBJ2-1 and V is TRBV5-1, with TRBD1 identical over 7 bases. The germline gives CDR1 SGHRS, CDR2 YFSETQ. Trimming at V came to 4 bases and at J to 6 bases, leaving 10 bases not matched to a gene. This CDR3 has 15 residues. This CDR3 reads CASSLTQGLANEQFF. The CDR3 DNA is TGCGCCAGCAGCCTTACACAGGGGTTGGCCAATGAGCAGTTCTTC.

On this clonotype itself: A read error is possible here, since a much larger clone lies one base away. The CDR3: CASTRGLAGNPYEQYF. The CDR3 nucleotides are TGTGCCAGCACCCGTGGACTAGCGGGAAACCCCTACGAGCAGTACTTC. V usage is TRBV6-5 and J usage is TRBJ2-7; 12 nucleotides match TRBD2. CDR1 and CDR2 (germline): MNHEY, SVGAGI. Trimming removed 7 bases from V and 2 bases from J; junction bases left unmatched: 9. The CDR3 is 16 residues long.

The chain combines TRBV6-1 with TRBJ2-7; 10 positions match TRBD1. Germline V gives CDR1 MNHNS, CDR2 SASEGT. V was clipped by 5 bases and J by 5 bases; unmatched bases: 9. The CDR3 has 15 amino acids. This CDR3 reads CASSRSGTGVHEQYF. The CDR3 DNA reads as TGTGCCAGCAGTCGATCCGGGACAGGGGTCCACGAGCAGTACTTC.

This clonotype was counted between two and nine times. The chain employs TRBV24-1 and TRBJ2-1; weak D call: TRBD2 (5 bases). This CDR3 is built from 19 residues. V was cut by 9 bases and J by 0 bases, with 26 bases left in between. Germline CDR1 KGHDR, CDR2 SFDVKD. The CDR3 reads CATYLSASGSPSSYNEQFF. DNA of the CDR3: TGTGCCACCTATCTCTCCGCTTCGGGGTCCCCCAGCTCCTACAATGAGCAGTTCTTC.

This clonotype was found many times. This chain connects TRBV12-3 or TRBV12-4 to TRBJ1-2, with TRBD1 matching 7 bases. After removal of 6 bases from V and 7 bases from J, the junction contained 8 bases not matched to a gene. The CDR3 covers 13 residues. CDR3 loop: CASSPTGFGGYTF. Written as DNA, the CDR3 is TGTGCCAGCAGCCCGACAGGGTTCGGTGGCTACACCTTC.

This clonotype turned up a few times. The J gene is TRBJ2-7, the V gene TRBV10-3; 7 nucleotides agree with TRBD1. V was pared by 11 bases and J by 7 bases, with 17 bases of the junction left unmatched. CDR3 size: 14 residues. Germline V gene lookup returns CDR1 ENHRY and CDR2 SYGVKD. CDR3 sequence (DNA): TGTGCCGCATCAGGTCGGGACAGTACTAAAGAGCAGTACTTC. The encoded protein is CAASGRDSTKEQYF.

The chain couples TRBV20-1 to TRBJ2-3; 9 positions match TRBD2. The CDR3 totals 16 residues. Trimming at V came to 2 bases and at J to 7 bases, leaving 13 bases not matched to a gene. Germline CDR1 is DFQATT and CDR2 is SNEGSKA (reference sequence). In nucleotides, the CDR3 is TGCAGTGCTAGAAGCCAGGGGCTAGCGGGAACTAATACGCAGTATTTT. As protein: CSARSQGLAGTNTQYF.